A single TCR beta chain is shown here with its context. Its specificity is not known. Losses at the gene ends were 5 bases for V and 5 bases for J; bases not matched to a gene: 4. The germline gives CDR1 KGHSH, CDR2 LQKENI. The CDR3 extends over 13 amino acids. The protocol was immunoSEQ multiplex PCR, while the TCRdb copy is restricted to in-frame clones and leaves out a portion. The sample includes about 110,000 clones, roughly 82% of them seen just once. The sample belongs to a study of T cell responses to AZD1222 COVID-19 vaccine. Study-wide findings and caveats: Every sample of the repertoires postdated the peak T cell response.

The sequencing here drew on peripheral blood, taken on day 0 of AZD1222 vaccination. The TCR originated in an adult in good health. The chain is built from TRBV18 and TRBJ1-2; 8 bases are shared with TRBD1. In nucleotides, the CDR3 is TGTGCCAGCTCAACAAGGACAGGGTATGGCTACACCTTC. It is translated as CASSTRTGYGYTF.